The 8 T cell receptor beta chains in this list originate from one sample, sequenced in a study of cytotoxic CD8 clonotypes in ibrutinib-treated CLL. Clones were read by immunoSEQ multiplex PCR, and TCRdb kept only the in-frame ones, dropping some. The table lists 200,000 to 250,000 clones, nearly 80% of them singletons, with 11% in the top ten. Sequenced here: PBMCs, sampled after 12 months of ibrutinib treatment. Receptors were obtained from a human donor with chronic lymphocytic leukemia.

The V gene is TRBV6-1, the J gene TRBJ1-1; tentatively, D is TRBD1 (5 bases). V was shortened by 6 bases and J by 6 bases, with 17 bases between the two germline ends. Germline CDR1 and CDR2: MNHNS and SASEGT. The CDR3 covers 14 residues. CDR3 DNA sequence: TGTGCCAGCAGGGTGTTCGGGGGGAGCGCTGAAGCTTTCTTT. Its translation: CASRVFGGSAEAFF.

The CDR3 DNA reads as TGTGCCAGCAGTTACGGGTGGGGCGGCACCGGGGAGCTGTTTTTT. Translation: CASSYGWGGTGELFF. The V gene is TRBV6-6, the J gene TRBJ2-2; D might be TRBD1 (5 bases). The CDR3 is 15 residues long. CDR1 and CDR2 from the germline V gene are MNHNY and SVGAGI (reference sequence). The V end lost 2 bases, the J end lost 4 bases, and 11 bases lay between the germline ends.

This chain connects TRBV27 to TRBJ2-7; a possible D gene is TRBD1 (5 bases). Germline V gives CDR1 MNHEY, CDR2 SMNVEV (reference sequence). This CDR3 has 16 amino acids. V gave up 5 bases and J gave up 3 bases, with 20 bases separating them. The CDR3 sequence: CASSPLLRSGFYEQYF. CDR3 DNA: TGTGCCAGCAGTCCCTTGCTAAGGTCAGGGTTCTACGAGCAGTACTTC.

This chain joins TRBV10-3 and TRBJ2-5; 10 bases fit TRBD2. Germline V gives CDR1 ENHRY, CDR2 SYGVKD. The V segment lost 3 bases and the J segment 4 bases; nucleotides outside the gene matches: 2. The CDR3 is 14 residues long. CDR3 DNA sequence: TGTGCCATCAGTGATAGCGGGGGGCGAGAGACCCAGTACTTC. It translates to CAISDSGGRETQYF.

The chain recombines TRBV5-1 with TRBJ1-6; TRBD1 might be the D (5 bases). V was clipped by 4 bases and J by 8 bases, with 16 bases between them. CDR3 length equals 15 residues. Germline V gene data show CDR1 as SGHRS and CDR2 as YFSETQ. The CDR3 here is CASSPEPGYYSPLHF. Here the CDR3 DNA reads TGCGCCAGCAGCCCCGAGCCAGGGTACTATTCACCCCTCCACTTT. Supplemented by reference TRBV5-1 and TRBJ1-6, the full variable domain reads KAGVTQTPRYLIKTRGQQVTLSCSPISGHRSVSWYQQTPGQGLQFLFEYFSETQRNKGNFPGRFSGRQFSNSRSEMNVSTLELGDSALYLCASSPEPGYYSPLHFGNGTRLTVT.

This CDR3 reads CASSSPGATYEQYF. DNA of the CDR3: TGCGCCAGCAGCTCCCCCGGGGCCACCTACGAGCAGTACTTC. The chain recombines TRBV4-1 with TRBJ2-7, with D perhaps TRBD1 or TRBD2 (5 bases each). V was cut by 5 bases and J by 2 bases, with 13 bases left in between. Germline assignment: CDR1 MGHRA and CDR2 YSYEKL. The CDR3 extends over 14 amino acids.

The V call is TRBV11-2, the J call TRBJ2-7; D remains ambiguous. The germline CDR1 and CDR2 sequences are SGHAT and FQNNGV. The CDR3 is 10 residues long. V lost 6 bases, J lost 1 base, and 1 base lay in between. Here the CDR3 reads CASSSYEQYF. Here the CDR3 DNA reads TGTGCCAGCAGTTCCTACGAGCAGTACTTC.

This chain connects TRBV25-1 to TRBJ1-2, with D perhaps TRBD1 (5 bases). V was trimmed by 1 base and J by 5 bases, leaving 23 bases between them. Germline-derived CDR1 and CDR2 are MGHDK and SYGVNS. The CDR3 spans 18 residues. CDR3 nucleotides: TGTGCCAGCAGTGAATTCCGCCTCGGTTGGGACCTTGGATATGGCTACACCTTC. Residues: CASSEFRLGWDLGYGYTF.